A single sample gave rise to the 20 T cell receptor beta chains below, sequenced in a study of CD8+ T cells in alopecia areata. Sequencing used cDNA as its template, made by extracting RNA and reverse transcribing it. Sequencing used immunoSEQ multiplex PCR; TCRdb keeps in-frame clones, though not all of them. The data contain 34,000 or so clones, 45% to 60% of them seen just once; the ten biggest clones take up around 38%. The sequencing sample was made of NKG2D-high CD8+ T cells sorted from blood. The receptor set was obtained from a human donor with alopecia areata.

V gene TRBV7-2 combines with J gene TRBJ2-3; 12 bases match TRBD2. The length of the CDR3 is 16 residues. V gave up 5 bases and J gave up 4 bases; unmatched junction bases: 7. The V gene's germline CDR1 is SGHTA and CDR2 FQGNSA. The CDR3 region has the DNA TGTGCCAGCAGCATACTAGCGGGGGGATTCGCAGATACGCAGTATTTT. This gives the protein CASSILAGGFADTQYF.

This clone turned up a few times. The chain employs TRBV7-9 and TRBJ2-7, with D hard to call. Germline V lookup: CDR1 SEHNR, CDR2 FQNEAQ (reference sequence). The CDR3 covers 12 residues. Trimming took 5 bases from V and 8 from J, leaving 13 bases between them. The CDR3, as DNA: TGTGCCAGCAGCACGGATCGGCAGAAGCAGTACTTC. Its protein product is CASSTDRQKQYF.

This clone was seen more than once but under ten times. This sequence joins TRBV6-6 and TRBJ2-4, with 9 bases identical to TRBD1. The CDR3 is 16 amino acids. Per the germline V gene, CDR1 is MNHNY and CDR2 is SVGAGI (reference sequence). Trimming took 9 bases from V and 8 from J; bases not matched to a gene: 17. CDR3 coding DNA: TGTGCCAGTAAAGTGGGACAGGGAACCTTTATGGACATTCAGTACTTC. Its translation: CASKVGQGTFMDIQYF.

DNA for the CDR3: TGTGCCAGCAGCTACGTCGGGGTAAAGTACCAAGAGACCCAGTACTTC. Protein product: CASSYVGVKYQETQYF. This rearrangement joins TRBV7-2 to TRBJ2-5; tentatively, D is TRBD2 (5 bases). Germline lookup yields CDR1 SGHTA and CDR2 FQGNSA. This CDR3 comprises 16 residues. Trimming took off 4 bases at V and 0 bases at J, with 15 bases between the two ends.

The CDR3 bases are TGTGCCAGCAGCTTAGCGAGCACCGGGTCCTGGGGCGAGCAGTACTTC. Protein product: CASSLASTGSWGEQYF. The chain couples TRBV7-6 to TRBJ2-7, with D unclear. V was clipped by 0 bases and J by 6 bases, with 18 bases between them. CDR3 size: 16 residues. The germline V gene has CDR1 SGHVS and CDR2 FNYEAQ. The entire variable domain, with the rest obtained from reference TRBV7-6 and TRBJ2-7, is as follows: GAGVSQSPRYKVTKRGQDVALRCDPISGHVSLYWYRQALGQGPEFLTYFNYEAQQDKSGLPNDRFSAERPEGSISTLTIQRTEQRDSAMYRCASSLASTGSWGEQYFGPGTRLTVT.

This chain links TRBV27 with TRBJ2-1, with 10 bases that match TRBD2. Looked up from germline, CDR1 is MNHEY and CDR2 is SMNVEV (reference sequence). CDR3 size: 15 residues. J was trimmed by 7 bases and V by 4 bases; bases with no gene match: 7. The CDR3 nucleotides read TGTGCCAGCAGTTCTAGCGGGAGAAGCAGGAATGAGCAGTTCTTC. This gives the protein CASSSSGRSRNEQFF.

In its sample, this clone was seen a few times. CDR3 region: CASSLEQPPSSYEQYF. In DNA, the CDR3 is TGTGCCAGCAGCTTGGAACAGCCCCCGAGCTCCTACGAGCAGTACTTC. This chain uses TRBV5-6 with TRBJ2-7, with D unclear. Germline V gene data show CDR1 as SGHDT and CDR2 as YYEEEE. Trimming took 0 bases from V and 0 from J, leaving 13 bases between them. The CDR3 has 16 amino acids.

A few counts support this clone. This CDR3 reads CASTRRMEGRGRETQYF. CDR3 in DNA: TGTGCCAGCACCCGGCGGATGGAGGGCAGGGGGCGGGAGACCCAGTACTTC. V gene TRBV28 combines with J gene TRBJ2-5, with TRBD1 matching over 8 bases. Germline V gives CDR1 MDHEN, CDR2 SYDVKM. Unmatched junction bases numbered 18, after V lost 7 bases and J lost 5 bases. The length of the CDR3 is 17 residues.

This clone appeared a few times. This rearrangement joins TRBV29-1 to TRBJ2-6, with 8 nucleotides matching TRBD1. This CDR3 comprises 15 residues. The V gene's germline CDR1 is SQVTM and CDR2 ANQGSEA. With V trimmed by 7 bases and J by 2 bases, 7 bases remained unmatched. In nucleotides, the CDR3 is TGCAGCGCAACAGGGGGAGATGCTGGGGCCAACGTCCTGACTTTC. This gives the protein CSATGGDAGANVLTF.

This sequence joins TRBV6-5 and TRBJ1-2; D not certain. CDR3 size: 14 residues. Trimming took off 0 bases at V and 6 bases at J, with 11 bases between the two ends. The germline CDR1 and CDR2 sequences are MNHEY and SVGAGI. The CDR3 DNA sequence: TGTGCCAGCAGTTACTCGGGCCTAAAGGATGGCTACACCTTC. It specifies CASSYSGLKDGYTF.

The CDR3 bases are TGTGCCAGCAGTTTTGCGGGGGAGCAGTACTTC. This sequence encodes CASSFAGEQYF. The V call is TRBV27, the J call TRBJ2-7; a weak D match, TRBD2 (6 bases). The CDR3 length is 11 residues. Between the trimmed V and J ends, which lost 3 bases and 7 bases, there was a span of 7 bases. CDR1 is MNHEY, CDR2 SMNVEV, per germline (reference sequence).

The sample holds a few counts of this clone. The J gene is TRBJ1-5, the V gene TRBV23-1; D not certain. TRBV23-1 is noted as an ORF with a role that remains uncertain. The V end lost 1 base, the J end lost 1 base, and 11 bases lay between the germline ends. The CDR3 has 16 residues. The CDR3 loop is CASSQCQRASNQPQHF. The CDR3 coding sequence is TGCGCCAGCAGTCAATGCCAGAGGGCCAGCAATCAGCCCCAGCATTTT.

V is TRBV7-9 and J is TRBJ2-2; TRBD1 agrees at 8 bases. The CDR3 length is 15 residues. The V segment lost 3 bases and the J segment 5 bases; nucleotides outside the gene matches: 5. Germline V gene lookup returns CDR1 SEHNR and CDR2 FQNEAQ (reference sequence). In nucleotides, the CDR3 is TGTGCCAGCAGCTTTCAGGGGGCGAGGACCGGGGAGCTGTTTTTT. Translated, it gives CASSFQGARTGELFF.

This rearrangement joins TRBV27 to TRBJ2-7; 9 nucleotides line up with TRBD1. This CDR3 has 15 residues. Per the germline V gene, CDR1 is MNHEY and CDR2 is SMNVEV (reference sequence). The V and J ends lost 8 bases and 4 bases, in that order; junction bases with no gene match: 12. CDR3 sequence reads: CASGDTGGSLYEQYF. The CDR3 nucleotides read TGTGCCAGCGGGGATACAGGGGGCAGCCTTTACGAGCAGTACTTC.

The gene calls are TRBV7-9 and TRBJ2-1, with 9 bases matching TRBD1. Germline-derived CDR1 and CDR2 are SEHNR and FQNEAQ (reference sequence). With 4 bases clipped from V and 6 bases from J, the junction kept 7 bases outside the gene matches. This CDR3 is built from 15 residues. DNA of the CDR3: TGTGCCAGCAGCTCCTGGACAGGGGTTTCCAATGAGCAGTTCTTC. Translating gives CASSSWTGVSNEQFF.

The V and J genes are TRBV7-9 and TRBJ2-3; 11 nucleotides line up with TRBD2. After removal of 6 bases from V and 3 bases from J, the junction contained 8 bases not matched to a gene. The CDR3 sequence is 16 residues long. The V gene's germline CDR1 is SEHNR and CDR2 FQNEAQ (reference sequence). The CDR3, as DNA: TGTGCCAGCAGGCCCTCTAGCGGGGGGATGACAGATACGCAGTATTTT. Protein: CASRPSSGGMTDTQYF.

V is TRBV7-9 and J is TRBJ2-7; the D gene is possibly TRBD1 (8 bases). The germline gives CDR1 SEHNR, CDR2 FQNEAQ (reference sequence). This CDR3 is built from 15 residues. With 5 bases removed from V and 0 bases from J, the gap between germline ends came to 14 bases. This CDR3 is CASSGGDRNSYEQYF. The CDR3 DNA sequence: TGTGCCAGCAGCGGGGGGGACAGGAACTCCTACGAGCAGTACTTC.

J is TRBJ1-1 and V is TRBV29-1, with D perhaps TRBD1 (6 bases). Germline loops: CDR1 SQVTM, CDR2 ANQGSEA. V lost 6 bases and J 1 base, leaving 12 bases between the germline ends. The CDR3 loop spans 13 amino acids. CDR3 protein: CSVPGQTNTEAFF. CDR3 DNA: TGCAGCGTACCCGGACAGACGAACACTGAAGCTTTCTTT. The whole variable domain, filled in from reference TRBV29-1 and TRBJ1-1, reads SAVISQKPSRDICQRGTSLTIQCQVDSQVTMMFWYRQQPGQSLTLIATANQGSEATYESGFVIDKFPISRPNLTFSTLTVSNMSPEDSSIYLCSVPGQTNTEAFFGQGTRLTVV.

In this sample, this clone turned up a few times. CDR3 loop: CASSPRFSGRENEQFF. CDR3 nucleotide sequence: TGTGCCAGCAGCCCCCGATTTAGCGGGAGAGAGAATGAGCAGTTCTTC. V gene TRBV7-2 combines with J gene TRBJ2-1, with 9 nucleotides matching TRBD2. In germline, CDR1 is SGHTA, CDR2 FQGNSA. The CDR3 is 16 amino acids. The junction had 12 bases not matched to a gene; V was cut back by 5 bases and J by 7 bases.

The V call is TRBV15, the J call TRBJ2-7; 7 bases are a match to TRBD2. The CDR3 runs to 14 residues. The V and J ends lost 8 bases and 0 bases, in that order; junction bases with no gene match: 7. Germline V gives CDR1 LNHNV, CDR2 YYDKDF (reference sequence). This CDR3 is CATHPGGTSYEQYF. CDR3 coding DNA: TGTGCCACCCACCCGGGGGGAACCTCCTACGAGCAGTACTTC.